This TCR beta chain derives from a study of blood T cell repertoires in COVID-19. Study-wide context: COVID-19 samples from acute and convalescent phases originated in the United States, Italy and Spain. In each case, the material was cDNA or gDNA derived from T cells, B-cell-depleted T cells, or PBMCs.

Assay used: immunoSEQ multiplex PCR; TCRdb lists only in-frame clones, some missing. The repertoire includes about 170,000 clones, just under 85% of them detected once, and around 2.9% sits in the top ten. Germline values: CDR1 SGHAT, CDR2 FQNNGV. V lost 8 bases, J lost 7 bases, and 5 bases stayed unmatched. The CDR3 extends over 12 amino acids. In Seattle, patients joined the study during active infection and were tracked longitudinally. This TCR came from a woman aged 80 or older with COVID-19, enrolled during active disease. V is TRBV11-2 and J is TRBJ2-1, with 7 bases matching TRBD1. The sample was peripheral blood. The CDR3 region has the DNA TGTGCCAGCGGGGGACAGTCGAATGAGCAGTTCTTC. This sequence encodes CASGGQSNEQFF. Full variable domain (rest looked up from reference TRBV11-2 and TRBJ2-1): EAGVAQSPRYKIIEKRQSVAFWCNPISGHATLYWYQQILGQGPKLLIQFQNNGVVDDSQLPKDRFSAERLKGVDSTLKIQPAKLEDSAVYLCASGGQSNEQFFGPGTRLTVL.